A single sample is the source of the 22 T cell receptor beta chains below, sequenced in a study of blood T cell repertoires in COVID-19. Clones were read by immunoSEQ multiplex PCR, and TCRdb kept only the in-frame ones, dropping some. The profile covers roughly 370,000 clones, with around nine tenths appearing a single time and roughly a tenth taken by the ten largest. Sequencing was done on a sample of PBMCs or T cells enriched from blood (not recorded which). These receptors were collected from a woman in her 50s who had recovered from COVID-19.

CDR3 nucleotide sequence: TGTGCCAGCAGTTACCCGCAGGAGCAGTTCTTC. Residues: CASSYPQEQFF. The V gene is TRBV6-2 or TRBV6-3, the J gene TRBJ2-1; D not resolved. With 2 bases removed from V and 10 bases from J, the gap between germline ends came to 6 bases. The CDR3 length is 11 residues. CDR1 and CDR2 from the germline V gene are MNHEY and SVGEGT.

The sample holds one count of this clone. This chain uses TRBV21-1 with TRBJ1-3. TRBV21-1 is tagged as a pseudogene. The CDR3 is 12 amino acids. The CDR3 DNA sequence: TGTGCCAGCAGCTCCAGGAGGAACACCATATATTTT. Its protein is CASSSRRNTIYF.

This chain uses TRBV28 with TRBJ1-6; tentative D call: TRBD1 (5 bases). V was shortened by 6 bases and J by 5 bases, with 20 bases between the two germline ends. The V gene's germline CDR1 is MDHEN and CDR2 SYDVKM. This CDR3 region has 17 residues. In DNA form, the CDR3 reads TGTGCCAGCAGCCCCCCGCTGGGGCGAAGAAATAATTCACCCCTCCACTTT. Encoded protein: CASSPPLGRRNNSPLHF.

Concerning this clone itself: Other DNA sequences in this specimen translate into the identical CDR3. The rearrangement uses TRBV7-6 and TRBJ2-2; D remains unclear. The CDR3 is 14 amino acids. Per the germline V gene, CDR1 is SGHVS and CDR2 is FNYEAQ. Trimming took off 5 bases at V and 1 base at J, with 8 bases between the two ends. CDR3 region: CASSLRGNTGELFF. The CDR3 bases are TGTGCCAGCAGCCTACGAGGGAACACCGGGGAGCTGTTTTTT. The variable domain in full, completed from reference TRBV7-6 and TRBJ2-2, reads GAGVSQSPRYKVTKRGQDVALRCDPISGHVSLYWYRQALGQGPEFLTYFNYEAQQDKSGLPNDRFSAERPEGSISTLTIQRTEQRDSAMYRCASSLRGNTGELFFGEGSRLTVL.

The chain joins TRBV5-1 to TRBJ1-1; TRBD1 aligns across 10 bases. This CDR3 has 16 residues. The V and J ends lost 4 bases and 0 bases, in that order; junction bases with no gene match: 6. From germline, CDR1 is SGHRS and CDR2 YFSETQ. CDR3 region: CASSLRTGGLNTEAFF. DNA for the CDR3: TGCGCCAGCAGCCTGAGGACAGGGGGTTTGAACACTGAAGCTTTCTTT.

The gene calls are TRBV7-9 and TRBJ1-3; tentatively, D is TRBD1 (5 bases). Trimming shortened V by 6 bases and J by 0 bases, and 12 bases separated the two germline ends. From germline, CDR1 is SEHNR and CDR2 FQNEAQ (reference sequence). The CDR3 covers 15 residues. Here the CDR3 DNA reads TGTGCCAGCAGTTCCGACAGAAACTCTGGAAACACCATATATTTT. It is translated as CASSSDRNSGNTIYF.

In its sample, this clone was seen a few times. The V call is TRBV2, the J call TRBJ1-1, with unresolved D. Germline V gene sequence: CDR1 SNHLY, CDR2 FYNNEI. V dropped 4 bases and J dropped 1 base, with 13 bases sitting between them. The CDR3 extends over 15 amino acids. DNA for the CDR3: TGTGCCAGCAGTGGGAGTTTGTCACAGAACACTGAAGCTTTCTTT. Encoded protein: CASSGSLSQNTEAFF.

This clone has a count of ten or more. J is TRBJ1-3 and V is TRBV7-2; D is possibly TRBD1 (5 bases). Looked up from germline, CDR1 is SGHTA and CDR2 is FQGNSA. This CDR3 has 15 residues. V was cut by 1 base and J by 0 bases, with 7 bases left in between. The CDR3 loop is CASSLVQGSGNTIYF. The CDR3 bases are TGTGCCAGCAGCTTAGTGCAGGGCTCTGGAAACACCATATATTTT.

J is TRBJ1-5 and V is TRBV28, with D maybe TRBD1 (5 bases). Trimming pared 4 bases from V and 6 bases from J, leaving 19 bases between. Per germline, CDR1 MDHEN and CDR2 SYDVKM. The CDR3 totals 16 residues. The CDR3 loop is CASSSRRFWGGQPQHF. CDR3 bases: TGTGCCAGCAGTTCTCGTCGTTTCTGGGGGGGTCAGCCCCAGCATTTT.

This clone was recorded a few times. The rearrangement joins TRBV2 to TRBJ1-2, with 10 bases aligning to TRBD1. The CDR3 sequence is 14 residues long. Germline trimming cut 6 bases from V and 5 bases from J; bases unmatched to any gene: 6. CDR1 and CDR2 from the germline V gene are SNHLY and FYNNEI. In nucleotides, the CDR3 is TGTGCCAGCAGCGCCGGACAGGGGGAGTATGGCTACACCTTC. This gives the protein CASSAGQGEYGYTF.

This clone was found once. The CDR3, as DNA: TGTGCCAGCTCACCACCGGGCCCCTATGGCTACACCTTC. Translating gives CASSPPGPYGYTF. This chain uses TRBV18 with TRBJ1-2, with D hard to call. The CDR3 runs to 13 residues. V was pared by 0 bases and J by 4 bases, with 6 bases between. Germline V gene lookup returns CDR1 KGHSH and CDR2 LQKENI.

This chain links TRBV27 with TRBJ2-3; D possibly corresponds to TRBD2 (6 bases). The CDR3 runs to 13 residues. Germline values: CDR1 MNHEY, CDR2 SMNVEV (reference sequence). Trimming removed 9 bases from V and 1 base from J, with 11 bases in between. Here the CDR3 DNA reads TGTGCCAGTGGGGGGAAGGGCACAGATACGCAGTATTTT. Translation gives CASGGKGTDTQYF.

V is TRBV5-4 and J is TRBJ1-2, with 8 bases fitting TRBD1. Germline V gene data show CDR1 as SGHNT and CDR2 as YYREEE (reference sequence). The CDR3 spans 20 residues. Trimming at V came to 0 bases and at J to 1 base, leaving 17 bases not matched to a gene. The CDR3 sequence is CASSLEGGGTGSPNNYGYTF. Written as DNA, the CDR3 is TGTGCCAGCAGCTTGGAAGGAGGCGGGACAGGATCCCCCAATAACTATGGCTACACCTTC.

This clone came up a few times. This chain connects TRBV30 to TRBJ1-4; 8 bases line up with TRBD1. The germline V gene has CDR1 GTSNPN and CDR2 SVGIG (reference sequence). With V trimmed by 4 bases and J by 8 bases, 9 bases remained unmatched. The CDR3 spans 14 residues. The chain's CDR3 is CAWTPKDREEKLFF. CDR3 DNA sequence: TGTGCCTGGACCCCAAAGGACAGGGAGGAAAAACTGTTTTTT.

The sample holds one count of this clone. CDR3 coding DNA: TGTGCCAGCAGCAACCGAGCGGGGGCGGTTGAGACCCAGTACTTC. Amino acids: CASSNRAGAVETQYF. This chain connects TRBV7-6 to TRBJ2-5, with TRBD2 identical over 8 bases. Germline V gene data show CDR1 as SGHVS and CDR2 as FNYEAQ. The CDR3 runs to 15 residues. The V and J ends lost 5 bases and 5 bases, in that order; junction bases with no gene match: 10.

This chain connects TRBV5-1 to TRBJ1-1; D unresolved. Germline V lookup: CDR1 SGHRS, CDR2 YFSETQ. The CDR3 is 11 amino acids. The V end lost 7 bases, the J end lost 3 bases, and 7 bases lay between the germline ends. The CDR3 region is CASRGYTEAFF. The CDR3 DNA reads as TGCGCCAGCCGCGGGTACACTGAAGCTTTCTTT.

This clone was picked up a small number of times. The V and J genes are TRBV29-1 and TRBJ1-6; D might be TRBD1 (6 bases). Germline CDR1 and CDR2: SQVTM and ANQGSEA. Trimming pared 7 bases from V and 4 bases from J, leaving 17 bases between. The CDR3 covers 15 residues. CDR3 loop: CSALLDSKYNSPLHF. Here the CDR3 DNA reads TGCAGCGCTCTCCTGGACAGTAAATATAATTCACCCCTCCACTTT.

This clone has only one observation. The chain recombines TRBV6-1 with TRBJ2-5; TRBD2 aligns across 11 bases. V lost 1 base, J lost 1 base, and 17 bases stayed unmatched. This CDR3 has 21 residues. CDR1 and CDR2 (germline): MNHNS, SASEGT. The CDR3 protein is CASSEGLVRTSGPWCQETQYF. In nucleotides, the CDR3 is TGTGCCAGCAGTGAAGGTTTAGTGCGGACTAGCGGGCCGTGGTGCCAAGAGACCCAGTACTTC.

This clone was counted a single time. This rearrangement joins TRBV9 to TRBJ2-2; TRBD1 is a possible D gene (6 bases). V was pared by 3 bases and J by 6 bases, with 6 bases between. The length of the CDR3 is 12 residues. Per germline, CDR1 SGDLS and CDR2 YYNGEE. In DNA form, the CDR3 reads TGTGCCAGCAGCGGGGGGCCCGGGGAGCTGTTTTTT. Translating it yields CASSGGPGELFF.

The V call is TRBV12-3 or TRBV12-4, the J call TRBJ2-3; TRBD1 matches at 7 bases. This CDR3 has 13 residues. The V segment lost 5 bases and the J segment 6 bases; nucleotides outside the gene matches: 5. The CDR3 coding sequence is TGTGCCAGCAGTCTGGACAGGCTTGATACGCAGTATTTT. Its translation is CASSLDRLDTQYF.

This chain uses TRBV3-1 (or the pseudogene TRBV3-2) with TRBJ2-1, with 7 bases identical to TRBD2. Trimming removed 0 bases from V and 1 base from J; junction bases left unmatched: 3. CDR3 length: 16 residues. The V gene's germline CDR1 is LGHDT and CDR2 YNNKEL (reference sequence). DNA of the CDR3: TGTGCCAGCAGCCAAGATCGCGGGGGTTCCTACAATGAGCAGTTCTTC. Encoded protein: CASSQDRGGSYNEQFF.

V and J are TRBV29-1 and TRBJ1-3; the D is unclear. The CDR3 runs 16 residues. The ends were cut back, 1 base at V and 0 bases at J, with 13 bases in the middle. The germline V gene encodes CDR1 SQVTM and CDR2 ANQGSEA. The CDR3, as DNA: TGCAGCGTTGAAGGTAATCCGGCGGACTCTGGAAACACCATATATTTT. It is translated as CSVEGNPADSGNTIYF.